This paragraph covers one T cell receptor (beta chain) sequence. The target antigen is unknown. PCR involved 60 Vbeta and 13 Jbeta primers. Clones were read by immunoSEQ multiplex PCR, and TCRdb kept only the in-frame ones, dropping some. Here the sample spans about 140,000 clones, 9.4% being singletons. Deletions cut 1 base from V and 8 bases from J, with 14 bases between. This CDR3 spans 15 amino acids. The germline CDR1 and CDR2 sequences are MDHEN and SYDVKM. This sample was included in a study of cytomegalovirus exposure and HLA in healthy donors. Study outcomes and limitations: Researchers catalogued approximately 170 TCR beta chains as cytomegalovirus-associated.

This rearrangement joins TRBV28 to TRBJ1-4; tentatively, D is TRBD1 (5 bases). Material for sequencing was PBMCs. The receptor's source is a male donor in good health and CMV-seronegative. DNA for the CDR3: TGTGCCAGCAGTTTATCCCAGGGCCTGGGGGAAAAACTGTTTTTT. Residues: CASSLSQGLGEKLFF.